These 14 T cell receptor beta chains came from one sample sequenced in a study of blood T cell repertoires in COVID-19. Measured with immunoSEQ multiplex PCR; TCRdb has only the in-frame clones, and not every one. The table records roughly 180,000 clones, roughly 78% of them present only once. Sequenced material: peripheral blood. The receptor source for this set is a woman aged 60-75 years with COVID-19, enrolled during active disease.

By sample share, this clone is medium-sized (0.01 to 0.1%). This chain links TRBV6-1 with TRBJ1-4; D is unclear. V was shortened by 0 bases and J by 12 bases, with 8 bases between the two germline ends. This CDR3 contains 12 residues. The germline V gene encodes CDR1 MNHNS and CDR2 SASEGT. The CDR3 reads CASSEARVELFF. The CDR3 bases are TGTGCCAGCAGTGAAGCGAGAGTGGAACTGTTTTTT.

The table lists this clone with a count of one. V and J are TRBV28 and TRBJ1-6, with 7 positions matching TRBD1. CDR1 MDHEN and CDR2 SYDVKM come from the germline V gene. This CDR3 is 14 amino acids long. V was clipped by 5 bases and J by 7 bases; unmatched bases: 5. CDR3 in amino acids: CASSLGGLNSPLHF. In DNA form, the CDR3 reads TGTGCCAGCAGTCTAGGGGGCTTGAATTCACCCCTCCACTTT. Full variable domain (rest looked up from reference TRBV28 and TRBJ1-6): DVKVTQSSRYLVKRTGEKVFLECVQDMDHENMFWYRQDPGLGLRLIYFSYDVKMKEKGDIPEGYSVSREKKERFSLILESASTNQTSMYLCASSLGGLNSPLHFGNGTRLTVT.

The chain joins TRBV7-2 to TRBJ2-7; 10 bases are a match to TRBD2. CDR1 and CDR2 from the germline V gene are SGHTA and FQGNSA. CDR3 length equals 15 residues. V shed 1 base and J 7 bases; nucleotides not matched to a gene: 7. In nucleotides, the CDR3 is TGTGCCAGCAGCTTAGTTTTAGCGGGAGGCCGGGAGCAGTACTTC. This translates into CASSLVLAGGREQYF.

This clone came up a few times. For the CDR3, the DNA is TGTGCCAGCAGCTTAGAACCAGAGGGTCAGCCCCAGCATTTT. It yields the protein CASSLEPEGQPQHF. The chain couples TRBV7-9 to TRBJ1-5; D is uncertain. Germline V gene lookup returns CDR1 SEHNR and CDR2 FQNEAQ (reference sequence). The V and J ends lost 1 base and 6 bases respectively, with 10 bases between them. CDR3 length: 14 amino acids. Full variable domain (missing parts from reference TRBV7-9 and TRBJ1-5): DTGVSQNPRHKITKRGQNVTFRCDPISEHNRLYWYRQTLGQGPEFLTYFQNEAQLEKSRLLSDRFSAERPKGSFSTLEIQRTEQGDSAMYLCASSLEPEGQPQHFGDGTRLSIL.

V usage is TRBV3-1 (or the pseudogene TRBV3-2) and J usage is TRBJ1-4; the D is unclear. This CDR3 spans 17 amino acids. Per germline, CDR1 LGHDT and CDR2 YNNKEL (reference sequence). Trimming took off 4 bases at V and 3 bases at J, with 18 bases between the two ends. This CDR3 reads CASSPGGYREANEKLFF. In DNA, the CDR3 is TGTGCCAGCAGCCCCGGCGGGTACCGAGAGGCTAATGAAAAACTGTTTTTT.

The chain employs TRBV27 and TRBJ1-1; D might be TRBD1 (6 bases). CDR3 length equals 13 residues. Per germline, CDR1 MNHEY and CDR2 SMNVEV (reference sequence). V dropped 6 bases and J dropped 1 base, with 9 bases sitting between them. CDR3 DNA: TGTGCCAGCAGCCCACAGGGGAACACTGAAGCTTTCTTT. As protein: CASSPQGNTEAFF.

CDR3 residues: CASSLGSVARWTGELFF. CDR3 sequence (DNA): TGTGCCAGCAGCTTAGGGTCGGTAGCGAGGTGGACCGGGGAGCTGTTTTTT. The chain is built from TRBV7-2 and TRBJ2-2, with D possibly being TRBD2 (5 bases). CDR1 and CDR2 (germline): SGHTA, FQGNSA. V was pared by 1 base and J by 5 bases, with 17 bases between. This CDR3 is 17 amino acids long.

The chain uses TRBV6-1 and TRBJ2-7; TRBD2 might be the D (5 bases). CDR3 length: 16 residues. V was trimmed by 2 bases and J by 4 bases, leaving 18 bases between them. In germline, CDR1 is MNHNS, CDR2 SASEGT. CDR3 sequence (DNA): TGTGCCAGCAGTGAAAAGTCCGGGGAAAGTAGATACGAGCAGTACTTC. It codes for CASSEKSGESRYEQYF.

The V call is TRBV7-8, the J call TRBJ2-7, with 7 nucleotides matching TRBD2. The CDR3 length is 17 residues. J lost 6 bases, V lost 6 bases, and 20 bases had no gene match. Germline CDR1 reads SGHVS; CDR2 reads FQNEAQ. CDR3 DNA sequence: TGTGCCAGCAGTCCCGACCGGTCCCGCGGGAGCTCGGGCGAGCAGTACTTC. Translated, it gives CASSPDRSRGSSGEQYF.

V usage is TRBV12-3 or TRBV12-4 and J usage is TRBJ1-5; possible D gene TRBD1, 5 bases. CDR3 size: 13 residues. The V end was cut by 7 bases, the J end by 8 bases, with 15 bases between. The CDR3, as DNA: TGTGCCAGCAAACTTACAGGATTTGAGCCCCAGCATTTT. Protein product: CASKLTGFEPQHF.

The gene calls are TRBV5-4 and TRBJ2-1, with 13 nucleotides matching TRBD2. This CDR3 is 15 amino acids long. V was clipped by 4 bases and J by 9 bases; unmatched bases: 7. Germline values: CDR1 SGHNT, CDR2 YYREEE (reference sequence). CDR3 sequence (DNA): TGTGCCAGCAGCGGGGGACTAGCGGGGAATACTGAGCAGTTCTTC. Its translation: CASSGGLAGNTEQFF.

This chain joins TRBV12-3 or TRBV12-4 and TRBJ2-7, with 7 bases aligning to TRBD2. This CDR3 contains 13 residues. V trimming: 3 bases; J trimming: 9 bases; junction bases outside the gene matches: 8. CDR3 DNA: TGTGCCAGCAGTTTTTCATCGGGCGGGAGGCAGTACTTC. Translating gives CASSFSSGGRQYF.

The J gene is TRBJ2-3, the V gene TRBV27, with D perhaps TRBD2 (6 bases). V lost 6 bases to trimming and J lost 3 bases, with 16 bases between them. The germline V gene encodes CDR1 MNHEY and CDR2 SMNVEV (reference sequence). This CDR3 spans 15 amino acids. The CDR3 protein is CASSRDSPLTDTQYF. The DNA of the CDR3 is TGTGCCAGCAGCCGGGACTCGCCTTTGACAGATACGCAGTATTTT.

Here the CDR3 reads CASSLWTAYGYTF. CDR3 nucleotides: TGTGCCAGCAGCTTGTGGACAGCCTATGGCTACACCTTC. The chain has TRBV5-5 and TRBJ1-2; perhaps TRBD1 as D (6 bases). Germline values: CDR1 SGHKS, CDR2 YYEKEE (reference sequence). V was shortened by 1 base and J by 4 bases, with 8 bases between the two germline ends. The CDR3 contains 13 residues.